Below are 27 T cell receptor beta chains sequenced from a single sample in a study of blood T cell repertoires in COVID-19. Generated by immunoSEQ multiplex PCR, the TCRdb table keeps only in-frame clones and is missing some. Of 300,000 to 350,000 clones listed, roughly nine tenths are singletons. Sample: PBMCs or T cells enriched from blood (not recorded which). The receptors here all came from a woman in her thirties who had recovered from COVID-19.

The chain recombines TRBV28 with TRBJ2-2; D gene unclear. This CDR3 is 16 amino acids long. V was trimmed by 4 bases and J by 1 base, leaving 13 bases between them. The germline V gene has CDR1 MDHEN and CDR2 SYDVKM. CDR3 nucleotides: TGTGCCAGCAGTTATTTAAGATCCGGGAACACCGGGGAGCTGTTTTTT. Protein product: CASSYLRSGNTGELFF.

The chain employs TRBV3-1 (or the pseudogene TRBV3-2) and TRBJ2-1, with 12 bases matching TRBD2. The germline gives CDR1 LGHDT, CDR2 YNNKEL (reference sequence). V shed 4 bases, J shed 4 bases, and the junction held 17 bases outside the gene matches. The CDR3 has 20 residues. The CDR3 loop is CASSPRLGLAGGVAYNEQFF. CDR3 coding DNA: TGTGCCAGCAGCCCCCGATTGGGGCTAGCGGGAGGGGTCGCGTACAATGAGCAGTTCTTC.

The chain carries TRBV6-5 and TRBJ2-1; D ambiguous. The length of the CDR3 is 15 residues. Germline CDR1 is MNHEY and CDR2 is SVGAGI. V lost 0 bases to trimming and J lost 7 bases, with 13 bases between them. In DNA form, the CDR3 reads TGTGCCAGCAGTTACTCGTACAGAAACAAAAATGAGCAGTTCTTC. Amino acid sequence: CASSYSYRNKNEQFF.

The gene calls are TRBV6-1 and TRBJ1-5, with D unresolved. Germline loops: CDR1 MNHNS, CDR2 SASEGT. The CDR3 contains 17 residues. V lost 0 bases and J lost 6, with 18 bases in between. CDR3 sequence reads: CASSEALTLSKSQPQHF. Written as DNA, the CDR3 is TGTGCCAGCAGTGAAGCGCTGACTCTCTCTAAAAGTCAGCCCCAGCATTTT.

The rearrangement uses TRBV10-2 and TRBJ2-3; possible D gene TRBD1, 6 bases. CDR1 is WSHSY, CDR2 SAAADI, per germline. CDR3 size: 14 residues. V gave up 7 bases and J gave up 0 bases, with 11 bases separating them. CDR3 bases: TGCGCCAGCAACAGGGTTACTAGCACAGATACGCAGTATTTT. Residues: CASNRVTSTDTQYF.

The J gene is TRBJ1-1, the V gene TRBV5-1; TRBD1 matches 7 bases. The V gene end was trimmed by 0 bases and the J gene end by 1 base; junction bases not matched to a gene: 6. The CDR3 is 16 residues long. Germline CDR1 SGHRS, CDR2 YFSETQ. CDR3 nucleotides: TGCGCCAGCAGCTTGGGTTCTGGGACAGAGAACACTGAAGCTTTCTTT. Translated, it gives CASSLGSGTENTEAFF. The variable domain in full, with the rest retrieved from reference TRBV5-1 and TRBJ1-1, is KAGVTQTPRYLIKTRGQQVTLSCSPISGHRSVSWYQQTPGQGLQFLFEYFSETQRNKGNFPGRFSGRQFSNSRSEMNVSTLELGDSALYLCASSLGSGTENTEAFFGQGTRLTVV.

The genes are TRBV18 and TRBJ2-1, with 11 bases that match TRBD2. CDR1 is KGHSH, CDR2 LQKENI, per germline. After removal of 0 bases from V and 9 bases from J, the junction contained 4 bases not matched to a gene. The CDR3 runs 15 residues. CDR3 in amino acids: CASSPPGLAVGEQFF. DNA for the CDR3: TGTGCCAGCTCACCACCGGGACTAGCGGTTGGTGAGCAGTTCTTC.

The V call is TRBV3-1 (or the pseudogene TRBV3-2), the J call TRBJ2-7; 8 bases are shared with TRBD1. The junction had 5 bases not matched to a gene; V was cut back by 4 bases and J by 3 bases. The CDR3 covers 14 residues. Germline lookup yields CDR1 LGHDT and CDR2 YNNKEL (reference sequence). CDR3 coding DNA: TGTGCCAGCAGCCCCTACGGACAGGGCTACGAGCAGTACTTC. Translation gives CASSPYGQGYEQYF.

The CDR3 region is CASRREFTGELFF. The CDR3 DNA sequence: TGTGCCAGCAGAAGGGAGTTCACCGGGGAGCTGTTTTTT. V is TRBV6-6 and J is TRBJ2-2, with D possibly TRBD2 on 5 matching bases. Trimming removed 6 bases from V and 4 bases from J, with 9 bases in between. CDR3 length: 13 amino acids. CDR1 and CDR2 (germline): MNHNY, SVGAGI (reference sequence).

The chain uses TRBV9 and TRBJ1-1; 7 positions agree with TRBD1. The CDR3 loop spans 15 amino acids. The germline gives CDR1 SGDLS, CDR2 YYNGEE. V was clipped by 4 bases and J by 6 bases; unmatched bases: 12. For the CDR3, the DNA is TGTGCCAGCAGCCCCACCCCGACAGGGTACGCTGAAGCTTTCTTT. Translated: CASSPTPTGYAEAFF.

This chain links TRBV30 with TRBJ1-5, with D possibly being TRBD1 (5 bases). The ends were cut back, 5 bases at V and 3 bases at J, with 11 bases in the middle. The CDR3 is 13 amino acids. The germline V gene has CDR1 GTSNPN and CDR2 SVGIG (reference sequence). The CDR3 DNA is TGTGCCTGGTCCGGGGGAAACAATCAGCCCCAGCATTTT. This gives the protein CAWSGGNNQPQHF.

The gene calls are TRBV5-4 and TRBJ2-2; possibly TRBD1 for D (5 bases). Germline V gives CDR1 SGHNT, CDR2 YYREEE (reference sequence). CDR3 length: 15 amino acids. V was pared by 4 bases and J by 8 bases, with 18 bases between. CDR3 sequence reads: CASSTHPQVSGELFF. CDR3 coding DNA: TGTGCCAGCAGCACGCATCCACAGGTCTCGGGGGAGCTGTTTTTT.

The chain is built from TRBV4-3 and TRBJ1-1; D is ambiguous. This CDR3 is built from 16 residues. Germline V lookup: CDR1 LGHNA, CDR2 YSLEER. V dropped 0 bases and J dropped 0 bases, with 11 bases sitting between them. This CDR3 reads CASSQESGDLNTEAFF. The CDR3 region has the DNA TGCGCCAGCAGCCAAGAGTCGGGAGACCTGAACACTGAAGCTTTCTTT.

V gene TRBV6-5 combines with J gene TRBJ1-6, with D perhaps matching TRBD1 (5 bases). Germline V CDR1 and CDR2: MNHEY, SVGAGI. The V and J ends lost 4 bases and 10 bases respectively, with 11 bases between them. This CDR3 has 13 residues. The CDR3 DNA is TGTGCCAGCAGTTCGGGGGGTCGGTCACCCCTCCACTTT. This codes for CASSSGGRSPLHF.

The CDR3 DNA follows: TGTGCCAGCAGCGGGGCGGGGACCGAGATTTTCTTT. This translates into CASSGAGTEIFF. The V gene is TRBV5-4, the J gene TRBJ1-1; maybe TRBD1 (5 bases). The CDR3 extends over 12 amino acids. Germline assignment: CDR1 SGHNT and CDR2 YYREEE (reference sequence). The V and J ends lost 4 bases and 13 bases respectively, with 17 bases between them.

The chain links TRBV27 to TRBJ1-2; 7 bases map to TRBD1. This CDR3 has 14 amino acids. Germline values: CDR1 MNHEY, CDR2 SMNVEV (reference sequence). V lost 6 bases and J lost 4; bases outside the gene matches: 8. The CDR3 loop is CASRRQGLSYGYTF. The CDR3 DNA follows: TGTGCCAGCAGGAGACAGGGTTTAAGCTATGGCTACACCTTC.

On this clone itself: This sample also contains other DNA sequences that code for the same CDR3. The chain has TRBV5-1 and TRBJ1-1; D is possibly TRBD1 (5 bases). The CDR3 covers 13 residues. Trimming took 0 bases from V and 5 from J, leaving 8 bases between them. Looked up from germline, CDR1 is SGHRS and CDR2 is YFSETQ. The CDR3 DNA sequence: TGCGCCAGCAGCTTGGCGGCAGGGACTGAAGCTTTCTTT. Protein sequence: CASSLAAGTEAFF.

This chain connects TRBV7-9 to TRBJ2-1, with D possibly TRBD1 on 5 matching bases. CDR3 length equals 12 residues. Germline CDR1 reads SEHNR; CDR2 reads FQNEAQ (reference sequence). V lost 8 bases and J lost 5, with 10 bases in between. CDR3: CASLPQDNEQFF. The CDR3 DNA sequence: TGTGCCAGCCTCCCACAGGACAATGAGCAGTTCTTC.

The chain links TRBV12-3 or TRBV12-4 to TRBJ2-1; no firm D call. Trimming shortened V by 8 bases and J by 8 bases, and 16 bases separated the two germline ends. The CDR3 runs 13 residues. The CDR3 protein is CASGQLLNDEQFF. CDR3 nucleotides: TGTGCCAGCGGGCAGCTGCTAAACGATGAGCAGTTCTTC.

The CDR3 loop is CASSPGGPTNEQYF. CDR3 in DNA: TGTGCCAGCTCACCGGGGGGACCCACCAACGAGCAGTACTTC. The V and J genes are TRBV18 and TRBJ2-7, with D possibly TRBD2 on 6 matching bases. V was cut by 3 bases and J by 5 bases, with 14 bases left in between. The CDR3 has 14 residues. Germline values: CDR1 KGHSH, CDR2 LQKENI.

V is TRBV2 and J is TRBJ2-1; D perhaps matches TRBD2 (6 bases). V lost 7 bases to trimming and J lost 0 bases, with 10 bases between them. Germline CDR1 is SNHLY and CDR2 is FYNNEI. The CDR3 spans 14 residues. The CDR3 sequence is CASTGGSSYNEQFF. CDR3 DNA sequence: TGTGCCAGCACCGGAGGGAGCTCCTACAATGAGCAGTTCTTC.

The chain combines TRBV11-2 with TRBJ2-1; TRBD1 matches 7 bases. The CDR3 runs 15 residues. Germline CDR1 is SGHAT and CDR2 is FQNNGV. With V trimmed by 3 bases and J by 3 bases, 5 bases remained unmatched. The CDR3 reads CASSLETGIYNEQFF. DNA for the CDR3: TGTGCCAGCAGCTTGGAGACAGGGATCTACAATGAGCAGTTCTTC.

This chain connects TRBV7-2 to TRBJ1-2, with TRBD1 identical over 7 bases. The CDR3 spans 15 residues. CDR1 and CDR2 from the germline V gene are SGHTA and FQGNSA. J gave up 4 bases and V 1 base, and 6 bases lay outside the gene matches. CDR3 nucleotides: TGTGCCAGCAGCTTAGAGGGGGCAGGCCGCTATGGCTACACCTTC. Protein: CASSLEGAGRYGYTF.

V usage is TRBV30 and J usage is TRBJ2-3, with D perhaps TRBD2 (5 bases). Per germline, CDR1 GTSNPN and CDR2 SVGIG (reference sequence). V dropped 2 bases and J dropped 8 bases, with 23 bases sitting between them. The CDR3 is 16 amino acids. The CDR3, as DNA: TGTGCCTGGAGTTCCTCGGGTAGCGCCTGGATAGGTACGCAGTATTTT. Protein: CAWSSSGSAWIGTQYF.

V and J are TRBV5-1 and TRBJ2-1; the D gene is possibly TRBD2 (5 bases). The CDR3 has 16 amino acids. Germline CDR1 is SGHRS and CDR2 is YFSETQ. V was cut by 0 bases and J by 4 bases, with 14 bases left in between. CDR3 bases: TGCGCCAGCAGCTTGGTAGTGAGGGCACTATACAATGAGCAGTTCTTC. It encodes CASSLVVRALYNEQFF.

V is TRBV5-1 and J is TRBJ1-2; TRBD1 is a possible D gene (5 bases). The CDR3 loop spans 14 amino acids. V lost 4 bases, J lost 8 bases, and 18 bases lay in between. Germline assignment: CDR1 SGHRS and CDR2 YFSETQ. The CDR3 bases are TGCGCCAGCAGCCCCATGGAGGGGCTAGGAGGCTACACCTTC. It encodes CASSPMEGLGGYTF.

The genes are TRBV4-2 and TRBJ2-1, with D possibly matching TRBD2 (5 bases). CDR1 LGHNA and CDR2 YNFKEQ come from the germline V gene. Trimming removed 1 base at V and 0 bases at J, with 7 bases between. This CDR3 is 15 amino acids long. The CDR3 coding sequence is TGTGCCAGCAGCCAAGGAGGAGGCTCCTACAATGAGCAGTTCTTC. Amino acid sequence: CASSQGGGSYNEQFF.